These 25 T cell receptor beta chains were all obtained from the same sample, sequenced in a study of beta chain features in type 1 diabetes. Regarding the study as a whole: All four CD4+ subsets from Type 1 diabetes patients carried moderately but significantly shorter TCRB CDR3s.

Reverse transcription of all isolated RNA meant that expressed TCRB transcripts were sequenced. Libraries were prepared by immunoSEQ multiplex PCR; TCRdb keeps only in-frame clonotypes and omits some of them. The top ten hold 0.022% of the sample, which has about 700,000 clones, 13% seen once. No antigen has been assigned to these receptors. Source material: naive CD4+ T cells from blood. The receptors originated from a young man with type 1 diabetes.

This clone was counted only a few times. V and J are TRBV14 and TRBJ2-5; D remains unclear. Germline V lookup: CDR1 SGHDN, CDR2 FVKESK. The V and J ends lost 4 bases and 5 bases respectively, with 14 bases between them. The CDR3 runs to 14 residues. The CDR3 protein is CASSRTLPQETQYF. The CDR3 DNA is TGTGCCAGCAGCCGGACCCTCCCCCAGGAGACCCAGTACTTC.

The chain carries TRBV30 and TRBJ2-4; 7 bases match TRBD1. The CDR3 is made up of 13 amino acids. Germline-derived CDR1 and CDR2 are GTSNPN and SVGIG (reference sequence). The trim removed 8 bases at V and 1 base at J, leaving 5 bases unmatched. The CDR3 loop reads CAGHRGAKNIQYF. Here the CDR3 DNA reads TGTGCCGGACACAGGGGTGCCAAAAACATTCAGTACTTC.

This clone occurred a few times. The chain uses TRBV19 and TRBJ2-3, with 7 bases that match TRBD1. Germline V gene sequence: CDR1 LNHDA, CDR2 SQIVND (reference sequence). With 4 bases clipped from V and 2 bases from J, the junction kept 3 bases outside the gene matches. The CDR3 extends over 14 amino acids. For the CDR3, the DNA is TGTGCCAGTAGTACAGGGGGATTCACAGATACGCAGTATTTT. Translating gives CASSTGGFTDTQYF. The entire variable domain, with the rest obtained from reference TRBV19 and TRBJ2-3, is as follows: DGGITQSPKYLFRKEGQNVTLSCEQNLNHDAMYWYRQDPGQGLRLIYYSQIVNDFQKGDIAEGYSVSREKKESFPLTVTSAQKNPTAFYLCASSTGGFTDTQYFGPGTRLTVL.

This clone was observed a handful of times. The V gene is TRBV19, the J gene TRBJ2-3, with D maybe TRBD2 (5 bases). CDR1 and CDR2 (germline): LNHDA, SQIVND (reference sequence). V lost 10 bases to trimming and J lost 2 bases, with 16 bases between them. This CDR3 comprises 14 residues. CDR3 nucleotides: TGTGCCACTGGGAGCTCCCAGTTCACAGATACGCAGTATTTT. Its protein is CATGSSQFTDTQYF. Drawing the rest from reference TRBV19 and TRBJ2-3, the complete variable domain is DGGITQSPKYLFRKEGQNVTLSCEQNLNHDAMYWYRQDPGQGLRLIYYSQIVNDFQKGDIAEGYSVSREKKESFPLTVTSAQKNPTAFYLCATGSSQFTDTQYFGPGTRLTVL.

The genes are TRBV7-9 and TRBJ1-1; TRBD1 matches 9 bases. The germline CDR1 and CDR2 sequences are SEHNR and FQNEAQ (reference sequence). V dropped 4 bases and J dropped 1; count of bases not matched to a gene: 4. The CDR3 totals 15 residues. CDR3 protein: CASSSRGQGNTEAFF. The CDR3 DNA is TGTGCCAGCAGCTCCCGGGGACAGGGGAACACTGAAGCTTTCTTT.

There are a few counts of this clone. Other DNA sequences from this sample encode an identical CDR3 as well. The DNA for the CDR3 is TGTGCCAGCAGCTTAGGAGGGGCCGGGGAGCTGTTTTTT. It yields the protein CASSLGGAGELFF. The chain recombines TRBV7-9 with TRBJ2-2; perhaps D is TRBD1 or TRBD2 (5 bases each). CDR1 is SEHNR, CDR2 FQNEAQ, per germline (reference sequence). With 1 base removed from V and 6 bases from J, the gap between germline ends came to 6 bases. CDR3 length: 13 residues.

A few counts support this clone. In DNA, the CDR3 is TGTGCCATCAGAAACACCGGGGAGCTGTTTTTT. Translated: CAIRNTGELFF. V and J are TRBV10-3 and TRBJ2-2; the D is unclear. Trimming removed 6 bases at V and 2 bases at J, with 1 base between. The CDR3 length is 11 residues. The germline V gene has CDR1 ENHRY and CDR2 SYGVKD.

In this sample, this clone turned up a few times. J is TRBJ1-1 and V is TRBV14; D is possibly TRBD1 (5 bases). The CDR3 contains 15 residues. Trimming took off 2 bases at V and 5 bases at J, with 15 bases between the two ends. Germline V gene lookup returns CDR1 SGHDN and CDR2 FVKESK. CDR3 bases: TGTGCCAGCAGCCAAACAGGCGCCGAACGGACTGAAGCTTTCTTT. Protein product: CASSQTGAERTEAFF.

The chain employs TRBV18 and TRBJ1-1; D not resolved. Germline loops: CDR1 KGHSH, CDR2 LQKENI. V was cut by 6 bases and J by 1 base, with 15 bases left in between. The CDR3 runs 15 residues. In DNA form, the CDR3 reads TGTGCCAGCTCGCCTACGATGGCCGGGAACACTGAAGCTTTCTTT. Protein sequence: CASSPTMAGNTEAFF.

This chain links TRBV5-6 with TRBJ2-4, with 10 bases lining up with TRBD1. Germline CDR1 SGHDT, CDR2 YYEEEE. The CDR3 consists of 15 residues. The junction had 3 bases not matched to a gene; V was cut back by 3 bases and J by 3 bases. The CDR3 loop reads CASSSRDRGKNIQYF. As DNA, the CDR3 is TGTGCCAGCAGCTCCAGGGACAGGGGCAAAAACATTCAGTACTTC.

In this sample, this clone turned up many times. The chain is built from TRBV7-2 and TRBJ2-3; D is perhaps TRBD2 (5 bases). This CDR3 spans 13 amino acids. Trimming took off 4 bases at V and 4 bases at J, with 9 bases between the two ends. CDR1 is SGHTA, CDR2 FQGNSA, per germline. This chain's CDR3 is CASSWLLADTQYF. In DNA form, the CDR3 reads TGTGCCAGCAGCTGGTTACTAGCAGATACGCAGTATTTT.

This clone has just a few counts. The chain employs TRBV30 and TRBJ2-7; 8 bases line up with TRBD1. Germline CDR1 reads GTSNPN; CDR2 reads SVGIG (reference sequence). This CDR3 is built from 14 residues. J was trimmed by 6 bases and V by 2 bases; bases with no gene match: 9. CDR3: CAWSTGTGLLEQYF. CDR3 nucleotide sequence: TGTGCCTGGAGTACCGGGACAGGTCTCCTCGAGCAGTACTTC. The variable domain in full, with the rest retrieved from reference TRBV30 and TRBJ2-7, is SQTIHQWPATLVQPVGSPLSLECTVEGTSNPNLYWYRQAAGRGLQLLFYSVGIGQISSEVPQNLSASRPQDRQFILSSKKLLLSDSGFYLCAWSTGTGLLEQYFGPGTRLTVT.

This clone turned up a few times. V usage is TRBV4-1 and J usage is TRBJ1-6; D remains ambiguous. The V gene's germline CDR1 is MGHRA and CDR2 YSYEKL. CDR3 length: 12 amino acids. Deletions cut 5 bases from V and 8 bases from J, with 7 bases between. The CDR3 spells CASSTTYSPLHF. As DNA, the CDR3 is TGCGCCAGCAGCACAACTTATTCACCCCTCCACTTT.

The sample holds a few counts of this clone. The V call is TRBV7-7, the J call TRBJ2-1; D perhaps matches TRBD1 (7 bases). Trimming pared 5 bases from V and 13 bases from J, leaving 18 bases between. The CDR3 extends over 13 amino acids. Per germline, CDR1 SSHAT and CDR2 FNYEAQ (reference sequence). The CDR3 region has the DNA TGTGCCAGCAGCCCCGGACAGGAGGGGTCCCAGTTCTTC. It yields the protein CASSPGQEGSQFF.

The chain has TRBV4-2 and TRBJ1-2, with D possibly matching TRBD1 (5 bases). The CDR3 extends over 14 amino acids. CDR1 and CDR2 (germline): LGHNA, YNFKEQ. V lost 1 base, J lost 8 bases, and 14 bases lay in between. The CDR3: CASSQVPGIEGYTF. The CDR3 region has the DNA TGTGCCAGCAGCCAAGTTCCAGGGATTGAAGGCTACACCTTC.

This sequence joins TRBV5-4 and TRBJ2-7, with unresolved D. V gave up 2 bases and J gave up 3 bases, with 12 bases separating them. Germline CDR1 reads SGHNT; CDR2 reads YYREEE (reference sequence). The CDR3 covers 14 residues. In DNA, the CDR3 is TGTGCCAGCAGCTTAGACGAATTGGGCTACGAGCAGTACTTC. It specifies CASSLDELGYEQYF.

The chain employs TRBV30 and TRBJ2-1; unclear D gene. V shed 0 bases and J shed 3 bases, with 9 bases lying between them. CDR1 GTSNPN and CDR2 SVGIG come from the germline V gene (reference sequence). The CDR3 length is 14 residues. The DNA of the CDR3 is TGTGCCTGGAGTGTCCCACCTAACTACAATGAGCAGTTCTTC. Residues: CAWSVPPNYNEQFF. Drawing the rest from reference TRBV30 and TRBJ2-1, the complete variable domain is SQTIHQWPATLVQPVGSPLSLECTVEGTSNPNLYWYRQAAGRGLQLLFYSVGIGQISSEVPQNLSASRPQDRQFILSSKKLLLSDSGFYLCAWSVPPNYNEQFFGPGTRLTVL.

This clone appeared a few times. The chain carries TRBV6-6 and TRBJ1-5, with 8 nucleotides matching TRBD1. From germline, CDR1 is MNHNY and CDR2 SVGAGI (reference sequence). The trim removed 7 bases at V and 6 bases at J, leaving 5 bases unmatched. The CDR3 has 13 amino acids. CDR3 residues: CASTDRAAQPQHF. The CDR3 coding sequence is TGTGCCAGCACGGACAGGGCGGCTCAGCCCCAGCATTTT.

In this sample, this clone turned up a few times. This chain joins TRBV5-1 and TRBJ2-7; tentative D call: TRBD2 (5 bases). The V end was cut by 0 bases, the J end by 6 bases, with 10 bases between. The CDR3 totals 13 residues. CDR1 is SGHRS and CDR2 is YFSETQ in the germline V gene. The DNA for the CDR3 is TGCGCCAGCAGCTTGGACCCTGGAGGCGAGCAGTACTTC. Its translation: CASSLDPGGEQYF.

The genes are TRBV2 and TRBJ1-5; no reliable D call. In germline, CDR1 is SNHLY, CDR2 FYNNEI. The CDR3 has 15 amino acids. Trimming shortened V by 2 bases and J by 5 bases, and 13 bases separated the two germline ends. This CDR3 reads CASSEWPANDQPQHF. CDR3 DNA: TGTGCCAGCAGTGAATGGCCTGCTAACGATCAGCCCCAGCATTTT.

Here the CDR3 reads CASSYSWQNYGYTF. The DNA of the CDR3 is TGTGCCAGCAGTTACTCGTGGCAGAACTATGGCTACACCTTC. This chain joins TRBV6-5 and TRBJ1-2; D remains unclear. The V and J ends lost 0 bases and 2 bases respectively, with 7 bases between them. This CDR3 has 14 amino acids. The germline V gene has CDR1 MNHEY and CDR2 SVGAGI.

The rearrangement uses TRBV4-1 and TRBJ1-6; D not resolved. The V and J ends lost 1 base and 7 bases respectively, with 14 bases between them. The CDR3 length is 16 residues. CDR1 is MGHRA and CDR2 is YSYEKL in the germline V gene. CDR3 in amino acids: CASSQVWESRNSPLHF. The CDR3, as DNA: TGCGCCAGCAGCCAAGTTTGGGAATCTAGAAATTCACCCCTCCACTTT.

The chain joins TRBV6-5 to TRBJ1-5, with a weak D call TRBD1 (6 bases). Germline V gene sequence: CDR1 MNHEY, CDR2 SVGAGI. V was shortened by 2 bases and J by 7 bases, with 12 bases between the two germline ends. The CDR3 has 14 residues. CDR3 residues: CASSYAQGGQPQHF. In DNA, the CDR3 is TGTGCCAGCAGTTACGCCCAAGGGGGACAGCCCCAGCATTTT.

There are a few counts of this clone. The genes are TRBV21-1 and TRBJ2-7; the D call TRBD1 from the table was never checked on the DNA. TRBV21-1 is annotated as a pseudogene. This CDR3 comprises 15 residues. DNA of the CDR3: TGTGCCAGCAGCAAAGATTCAGGATACCCCTACGAGCAGTACTTC. Amino acids: CASSKDSGYPYEQYF.

The J gene is TRBJ2-7, the V gene TRBV18; tentatively, D is TRBD1 or TRBD2 (5 bases each). Per germline, CDR1 KGHSH and CDR2 LQKENI. Between the trimmed V and J ends, which lost 5 bases and 4 bases, there was a span of 24 bases. The length of the CDR3 is 17 residues. CDR3 DNA: TGTGCCAGCTCATCTGGTTTCCCGGGACCCCGGACGTACGAGCAGTACTTC. The encoded protein is CASSSGFPGPRTYEQYF.